These T cell receptor beta chains were read from a single sample in a study of T cell changes during pregnancy in multiple sclerosis. TCRdb keeps only in-frame clones here, not all; method: immunoSEQ multiplex PCR. The table records 39,000 or so clones, about 90% of them present only once. Specimen: CD8+ T cells from peripheral blood mononuclear cells, collected in the first trimester of pregnancy. These receptor sequences come from a female donor with multiple sclerosis, enrolled in a pregnancy study. Each CDR3 is given without its conserved first and last residue. Clone size, where shown, is once, few, many, or a class for clones that have expanded.

TRBV30 | NA | AWSNGTTSTDTQY
TRBV7-9 | NA | ASSYPDRGAHNEQF
TRBV7-9 | NA | ASSSPQGTNTEAF
TRBV19 | NA | ASSIVGGGMNTEAF
TRBV2 | NA | ASTAVGGFYEQY
TRBV28 | NA | ASSLQTGGPGNTEAF
TRBV9 | NA | ASSFSGGHNEQF
TRBV11-3 | NA | ASSRPGLNNEQF
TRBV6-5 | few | ASSLRAGEETQY
TRBV18 | NA | ASSPDRGVSEKLF
TRBV30 | NA | AWSVPAGRGETQY
TRBV9 | NA | ASSVDRGGGQETQY
TRBV7-9 | NA | ASSFSSGSTGGEQF
TRBV21-1 | NA | ASSKEQQGGEKLF
TRBV19 | NA | ASSIGEVYSTEAF
TRBV7-7 | NA | ASSLAPRQGMETQY
TRBV27 | NA | ASSSLQGPNEKLF
TRBV19 | NA | ASSNMRTSAMYEQY
TRBV27 | once | ASSLSRQVGMLDEQF
TRBV10-3 | NA | ATLPTAGGTEAF
TRBV27 | once | ASSLGGVGFYEQY
TRBV7-3 | NA | ASSLNGAPDTQY
TRBV7-9 | NA | ASSHLLAGSGDTQY
TRBV7-2 | NA | ASSPGRGLNTIY
TRBV5-6 | once | ASSTGTSSASEQF
TRBV15 | NA | ATSRTGGSDQPQH
TRBV6-5 | once | ASSYSTTGGGEQY
TRBV19 | NA | ASTEQGSYNEQF
TRBV13 | NA | ASSLVASGGQETQY
TRBV4-3 | NA | ASSPYPTSGAPDTQY
TRBV29-1 | NA | SASGTASSYEQY
TRBV27 | NA | ASSFAGSDIGSFYNEQF
TRBV9 | once | ASSAPGGYNEQF
TRBV5-4 | NA | ASSTDSRSYEQY
TRBV7-6 | NA | ASSQLSGLGETQY
TRBV7-9 | few | ASERDINEQY
TRBV12-5 | NA | ASASGPSYEQY
TRBV7-6 | NA | ASSSPGGADTQY
TRBV6-4 | few | ATREDGTSGANEQF
TRBV19 | NA | ASSLTSADYNEQF
TRBV6-1 | NA | ASSGGTGNEQY
TRBV27 | NA | ASGRISGGSYEQY